This TCR beta chain was documented in a study of T-cell reconstitution after alpha-beta-depleted transplantation in children. Findings and limits, study-wide: Hyperexpanded clones declined; after one year, newly produced T cells mostly supplied diversity. The origin of alpha-beta T cells about two months after transplant was reportedly several hundred expanded graft clones. Some patients owed their high day-60 TCRbeta diversity to surviving recipient T cells and thymic progenitors.

The TCRbeta library was prepared with unique molecular identifiers. TCRdb reprocessed the PCR reads via MiXCR and lists one record per CDR3 protein. Here the sample spans hundreds of thousands of distinct CDR3 sequences, 10% to 15% being singletons. Details on this clonotype: Its antigen is unknown. Relative to the germline gene, one junction end is altered; a read error may explain this.

The sequence derives from a male patient between 5 and 17 years old who had a stem cell transplant for acute myeloid leukemia, so the T cells may come from the graft donor. Source: PBMCs, mostly from graft donor cells, taken 360 days after TCRalphabeta/CD19-depleted stem cell transplant.

The CDR3 sequence is CASGLGLAGGMSYNEQFF. The CDR3 DNA is TGTGCCAGCGGCTTGGGACTAGCGGGAGGAATGTCCTACAATGAGCAGTTCTTC. J is TRBJ2-1 and V is TRBV5-4, with 15 bases matching TRBD2. The CDR3 runs 18 residues. The germline CDR1 and CDR2 sequences are SGHNT and YYREEE (reference sequence).